A single sample is the source of the 21 T cell receptor beta chains below, sequenced in a study of T cells in Graves' hyperthyroidism and ophthalmopathy. Amplified TCR beta CDR3 regions came from RNA transcripts. The TCR CDR3 first-round RT-PCR relied on the HTBI primer set. TCRdb independently ran MiXCR on the multiplex PCR reads; one entry per CDR3 protein. The data contain roughly 200,000 distinct CDR3 sequences, around 19% of them seen just once; the ten biggest clones take up roughly 44%. What was sequenced was blood. The receptor set was obtained from a man aged 35 to 55 with Graves' hyperthyroidism.

Ten or more counts support this clonotype. Written as DNA, the CDR3 is TGTGCCAGCAGTGTGATGTTACAAGAGACCCAGTACTTC. Its protein product is CASSVMLQETQYF. This chain joins TRBV28 and TRBJ2-5; D is unclear. Trimming took off 5 bases at V and 2 bases at J, with 9 bases between the two ends. The CDR3 is 13 amino acids. The germline CDR1 and CDR2 sequences are MDHEN and SYDVKM.

Worth noting for this clonotype: A much larger clone sits a single nucleotide away, making a read error possible. The V call is TRBV28, the J call TRBJ2-4; D remains ambiguous. The ends were cut back, 6 bases at V and 4 bases at J, with 22 bases in the middle. The CDR3 consists of 17 residues. Germline lookup yields CDR1 MDHEN and CDR2 SYDVKM. DNA for the CDR3: TGTGCCAGCAGACACCCCCAGAGTCCGACCCCAAAAAACATTCAGTACTTC. Translation: CASRHPQSPTPKNIQYF. The whole variable domain, remainder taken from reference TRBV28 and TRBJ2-4, is DVKVTQSSRYLVKRTGEKVFLECVQDMDHENMFWYRQDPGLGLRLIYFSYDVKMKEKGDIPEGYSVSREKKERFSLILESASTNQTSMYLCASRHPQSPTPKNIQYFGAGTRLSVL.

The table lists this clonotype with many counts. The chain employs TRBV6-2 or TRBV6-3 and TRBJ2-5; the D call may be TRBD1 or TRBD2 (5 bases each). CDR1 MNHEY and CDR2 SVGEGT come from the germline V gene. The CDR3 has 17 residues. V lost 0 bases and J lost 3, with 17 bases in between. The CDR3 loop is CASSYSSRGRAEETQYF. Here the CDR3 DNA reads TGTGCCAGCAGTTACTCGAGCCGGGGACGGGCGGAAGAGACCCAGTACTTC.

There are many counts of this clonotype. A read error may produce the germline difference seen at one junction end. The chain combines TRBV7-2 with TRBJ2-7, with D tentatively TRBD1 (5 bases). This CDR3 region has 14 residues. Looked up from germline, CDR1 is SGHTA and CDR2 is FQGNSA. CDR3 sequence: CPSRANDRPYEQYF. CDR3 sequence (DNA): TGTCCCAGCAGAGCGAATGACAGACCCTACGAGCAGTACTTC. Based on the CDR3 plus reference TRBV7-2 and TRBJ2-7, the full variable domain is GAGVSQSPSNKVTEKGKDVELRCDPISGHTALYWYRQSLGQGLEFLIYFQGNSAPDKSGLPSDRFSAERTGGSVSTLTIQRTQQEDSAVYLCPSRANDRPYEQYFGPGTRLTVT.

This clonotype was observed a few times. The CDR3 DNA is TGCGCCAGCAGCTTTGCAGGGCTCTCTCTCAATGAGCAGTTCTTC. Amino acid sequence: CASSFAGLSLNEQFF. The V call is TRBV5-1, the J call TRBJ2-1; tentative D call: TRBD1 (5 bases). Germline V gene sequence: CDR1 SGHRS, CDR2 YFSETQ. This CDR3 has 15 amino acids. V shed 2 bases and J shed 6 bases, with 15 bases lying between them. The full variable domain, its missing parts supplied by reference TRBV5-1 and TRBJ2-1, is KAGVTQTPRYLIKTRGQQVTLSCSPISGHRSVSWYQQTPGQGLQFLFEYFSETQRNKGNFPGRFSGRQFSNSRSEMNVSTLELGDSALYLCASSFAGLSLNEQFFGPGTRLTVL.

Remarks on this clonotype: This may come from a read error, since a much larger clone is one base off. The chain links TRBV20-1 to TRBJ2-2; 9 nucleotides align to TRBD1. Germline-derived CDR1 and CDR2 are DFQATT and SNEGSKA (reference sequence). J lost 10 bases, V lost 7 bases, and 10 bases had no gene match. The CDR3 length is 13 residues. CDR3 in amino acids: CSVTQGAGVELFF. The CDR3 region has the DNA TGCAGTGTTACACAGGGGGCCGGCGTGGAGCTGTTTTTT.

This clonotype was detected only once. The CDR3 nucleotides are TGTGCCAGCCGGGTCTTTACGTACACTGAAGCTTTCTTT. The encoded protein is CASRVFTYTEAFF. The chain uses TRBV6-2 or TRBV6-3 and TRBJ1-1; D unclear. CDR1 and CDR2 from the germline V gene are MNHEY and SVGEGT. V was shortened by 8 bases and J by 3 bases, with 13 bases between the two germline ends. CDR3 length: 13 residues.

The chain is built from TRBV2 and TRBJ2-7; D is possibly TRBD2 (6 bases). Germline V gene lookup returns CDR1 SNHLY and CDR2 FYNNEI. This CDR3 has 13 residues. V shed 3 bases and J shed 9 bases, with 15 bases lying between them. CDR3 DNA: TGTGCCAGCAGTGAGGAGGGACGTTTAGGGCAGTACTTC. This codes for CASSEEGRLGQYF.

This clonotype came up many times. V and J are TRBV16 and TRBJ2-3; D is unresolved. V lost 4 bases and J 9 bases, leaving 17 bases between the germline ends. CDR1 and CDR2 (germline): KGHSY, FQNENV. This CDR3 spans 14 amino acids. This chain's CDR3 is CASSPRDRQVTQYF. The CDR3 nucleotides read TGTGCCAGCAGCCCCAGAGATCGACAAGTCACGCAGTATTTT.

This clonotype was detected ten times or more. V is TRBV20-1 and J is TRBJ2-7; 7 nucleotides match TRBD2. Germline CDR1 DFQATT, CDR2 SNEGSKA (reference sequence). This CDR3 spans 14 amino acids. The J segment lost 2 bases and the V segment lost 3 bases, leaving 7 bases of the junction unmatched. The CDR3 DNA sequence: TGCAGTGCTAGCTTAGCGGGCGGGACCTACGAGCAGTACTTC. As protein: CSASLAGGTYEQYF.

This clonotype showed up many times. This chain links TRBV12-3 or TRBV12-4 with TRBJ1-1; unclear D gene. Trimming left V 6 bases short and J 3 bases short, with 5 bases between. The CDR3 has 11 residues. The CDR3 region is CASSSYTEAFF. CDR3 sequence (DNA): TGTGCCAGCAGCAGCTACACTGAAGCTTTCTTT.

This clonotype has a count of ten or more. The chain recombines TRBV20-1 with TRBJ1-2; D gene unclear. Germline V gene lookup returns CDR1 DFQATT and CDR2 SNEGSKA (reference sequence). The CDR3 runs 13 residues. V was shortened by 5 bases and J by 4 bases, with 14 bases between the two germline ends. Here the CDR3 reads CSAARLEGYGYTF. The CDR3 DNA reads as TGCAGTGCTGCGCGGTTAGAGGGCTATGGCTACACCTTC.

This clonotype was detected ten times or more. The V gene is TRBV6-2 or TRBV6-3, the J gene TRBJ2-5; no definite D call. Germline loops: CDR1 MNHEY, CDR2 SVGEGT. V shed 0 bases and J shed 2 bases, with 13 bases lying between them. The CDR3 is made up of 16 amino acids. The CDR3 region is CASSYSSRHPQETQYF. CDR3 in DNA: TGTGCCAGCAGTTACTCGAGCAGGCACCCACAAGAGACCCAGTACTTC.

This clonotype has ten or more counts. The genes are TRBV7-3 and TRBJ1-6; no firm D call. Trimming shortened V by 2 bases and J by 3 bases, and 2 bases separated the two germline ends. Germline V gene sequence: CDR1 SGHTA, CDR2 FQGTGA. The CDR3 spans 13 residues. The CDR3 reads CASSLDYNSPLHF. The CDR3 region has the DNA TGTGCCAGCAGCTTAGACTATAATTCACCCCTCCACTTT.

At least ten counts were recorded for this clonotype. This sequence joins TRBV11-2 and TRBJ2-7; the match to TRBD1 covers 7 bases. The V and J ends lost 3 bases and 2 bases, in that order; junction bases with no gene match: 10. The CDR3 sequence is 16 residues long. Germline V gene sequence: CDR1 SGHAT, CDR2 FQNNGV. The chain's CDR3 is CASSFSLGTDTYEQYF. As DNA, the CDR3 is TGTGCCAGCAGCTTTTCCCTGGGGACAGATACCTACGAGCAGTACTTC.

A single count supports this clonotype. The chain is built from TRBV5-1 and TRBJ2-7, with TRBD1 matching 9 bases. The CDR3 runs to 15 residues. Germline trimming cut 4 bases from V and 5 bases from J; bases unmatched to any gene: 10. Germline V gives CDR1 SGHRS, CDR2 YFSETQ. CDR3: CASSGPGQGLDEQYF. CDR3 DNA sequence: TGCGCCAGCAGCGGTCCGGGACAGGGTCTTGACGAGCAGTACTTC.

This clonotype was observed at least ten times. J is TRBJ1-4 and V is TRBV20-1; D remains ambiguous. V was cut by 6 bases and J by 2 bases, with 13 bases left in between. Germline CDR1 reads DFQATT; CDR2 reads SNEGSKA (reference sequence). CDR3 size: 14 residues. The CDR3 DNA sequence: TGCAGTGCCTACGACCCCGTGACTAATGAAAAACTGTTTTTT. This encodes CSAYDPVTNEKLFF.

This clonotype showed up many times. The DNA of the CDR3 is TGTGCCAGCAGACCCTCTGCGGTGTTACAAGAGACCCAGTACTTC. Its protein is CASRPSAVLQETQYF. This chain connects TRBV2 to TRBJ2-5; D remains unclear. V was trimmed by 6 bases and J by 2 bases, leaving 16 bases between them. The germline V gene encodes CDR1 SNHLY and CDR2 FYNNEI. The CDR3 runs 15 residues.

The chain carries TRBV28 and TRBJ2-7, with TRBD1 matching 9 bases. The CDR3 is 15 residues long. The junction had 6 bases not matched to a gene; V was cut back by 2 bases and J by 4 bases. The germline CDR1 and CDR2 sequences are MDHEN and SYDVKM. CDR3 DNA sequence: TGTGCCAGCAGTTTACCCGGGACAGGGCCTTACGAGCAGTACTTC. It specifies CASSLPGTGPYEQYF.

This clonotype was observed at least ten times. V usage is TRBV5-1 and J usage is TRBJ1-5; D call uncertain. This CDR3 spans 15 amino acids. Per the germline V gene, CDR1 is SGHRS and CDR2 is YFSETQ. The germline V and J ends were trimmed by 0 bases and 3 bases, with 10 bases remaining between them. CDR3 region: CASSLAPGYNQPQHF. The CDR3 bases are TGCGCCAGCAGCTTGGCCCCCGGGTACAATCAGCCCCAGCATTTT.

This clonotype occurred many times. The chain has TRBV11-2 and TRBJ2-7; 15 positions match TRBD2. Germline CDR1 SGHAT, CDR2 FQNNGV. This CDR3 contains 18 residues. The junction had 10 bases not matched to a gene; V was cut back by 5 bases and J by 2 bases. The CDR3 nucleotides are TGTGCCAGCAGCCCGGGGACTAGCGGGGGGACTCTAACCTACGAGCAGTACTTC. It specifies CASSPGTSGGTLTYEQYF.